What follows are 6 T cell receptor beta chains derived from one specimen sequenced in a study of early T cells in non-severe SARS-CoV-2 infection. TCRdb re-called the 5' RACE reads with MiXCR, one entry per CDR3 protein. The table includes 40,000 to 55,000 distinct CDR3 sequences, approximately 6.5% detected once. This material consisted of whole blood, taken at baseline. The receptor source for this set is an adult who was a healthcare worker with PCR-confirmed SARS-CoV-2 infection or an uninfected control (not recorded which).

Only a few counts were recorded for this clonotype. The chain is built from TRBV7-3 and TRBJ1-2; 9 positions match TRBD1. Looked up from germline, CDR1 is SGHTA and CDR2 is FQGTGA. With V trimmed by 4 bases and J by 4 bases, 1 base remained unmatched. The CDR3 covers 13 residues. The CDR3 region has the DNA TGTGCCAGCAGCTCGACAGGGGGCTATGGCTACACCTTC. Its translation: CASSSTGGYGYTF.

The J gene is TRBJ1-5, the V gene TRBV6-2 or TRBV6-3, with 9 bases aligning to TRBD1. Germline lookup yields CDR1 MNHEY and CDR2 SVGEGT. V shed 7 bases and J 4 bases; nucleotides not matched to a gene: 5. The CDR3 extends over 14 amino acids. The CDR3 DNA reads as TGTGCCAGCAATGGCGGGACAGGGAATCAGCCCCAGCATTTT. Translation: CASNGGTGNQPQHF.

This clonotype was found many times. The J gene is TRBJ2-1, the V gene TRBV7-4; 8 bases agree with TRBD1. Germline values: CDR1 SGHVT, CDR2 SQSDAQ. J gave up 14 bases and V 5 bases, and 8 bases lay outside the gene matches. This CDR3 spans 12 amino acids. As DNA, the CDR3 is TGTGCCAGCAGCCGTACGACAGGGGTGAAGTTCTTC. It encodes CASSRTTGVKFF.

This clonotype was counted ten times or more. The chain recombines TRBV7-3 with TRBJ2-2, with 11 bases lining up with TRBD2. This CDR3 has 16 amino acids. Germline loops: CDR1 SGHTA, CDR2 FQGTGA. The J segment lost 10 bases and the V segment lost 5 bases, leaving 12 bases of the junction unmatched. The DNA for the CDR3 is TGTGCCAGCAGCCTATACTCAACTAGCGGGGGTCAGGAGCTGTTTTTT. Translation gives CASSLYSTSGGQELFF.

This clonotype was counted at least ten times. The chain employs TRBV7-2 and TRBJ1-5, with unresolved D. Trimming shortened V by 6 bases and J by 6 bases, and 9 bases separated the two germline ends. The CDR3 sequence is 12 residues long. CDR1 is SGHTA, CDR2 FQGNSA, per germline. The CDR3 DNA follows: TGTGCCAGCAGTCCCGGCGTTCAGCCCCAGCATTTT. Its translation: CASSPGVQPQHF.

This clonotype was detected ten times or more. The chain employs TRBV11-2 and TRBJ2-1; D might be TRBD2 (7 bases). Germline V gene sequence: CDR1 SGHAT, CDR2 FQNNGV. Trimming removed 4 bases at V and 13 bases at J, with 11 bases between. The CDR3 loop spans 11 amino acids. The CDR3 spells CASSSWGGQFF. The DNA of the CDR3 is TGTGCCAGCAGCTCCTGGGGGGGCCAGTTCTTC.